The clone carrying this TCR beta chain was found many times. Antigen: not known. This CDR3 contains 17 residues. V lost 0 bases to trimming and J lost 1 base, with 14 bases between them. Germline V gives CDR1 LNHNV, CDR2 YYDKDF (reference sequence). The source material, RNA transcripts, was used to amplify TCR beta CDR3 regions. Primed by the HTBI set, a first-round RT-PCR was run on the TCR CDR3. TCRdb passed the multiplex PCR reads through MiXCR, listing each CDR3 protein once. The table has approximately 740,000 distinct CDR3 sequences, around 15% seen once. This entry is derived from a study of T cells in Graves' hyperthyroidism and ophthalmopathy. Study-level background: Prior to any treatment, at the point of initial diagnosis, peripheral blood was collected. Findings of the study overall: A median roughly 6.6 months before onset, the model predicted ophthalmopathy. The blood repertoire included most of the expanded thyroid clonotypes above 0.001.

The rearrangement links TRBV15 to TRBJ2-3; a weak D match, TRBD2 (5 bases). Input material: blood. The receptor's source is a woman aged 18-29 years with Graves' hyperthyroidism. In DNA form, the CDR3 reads TGTGCCACCAGCAGAGATTCCCCGCCGGAGGGCACAGATACGCAGTATTTT. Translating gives CATSRDSPPEGTDTQYF. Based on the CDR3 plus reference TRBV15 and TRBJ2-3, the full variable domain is DAMVIQNPRYQVTQFGKPVTLSCSQTLNHNVMYWYQQKSSQAPKLLFHYYDKDFNNEADTPDNFQSRRPNTSFCFLDIRSPGLGDTAMYLCATSRDSPPEGTDTQYFGPGTRLTVL.